This TCR beta chain derives from a study of Graves' ophthalmopathy and Graves' hyperthyroidism (dated by TCRdb to the late 2010s). Regarding the complete study: Peripheral blood was collected before any treatment was given, at the time of initial diagnosis. An independent validation cohort was composed of fewer than 20 hyperthyroidism patients and approximately 15 patients who later progressed from hyperthyroidism to ophthalmopathy. After sampling, hyperthyroidism patients received methimazole starting at 30 mg daily, and ophthalmopathy patients received high-dose intravenous methylprednisolone. In total, approximately 140 blood samples were TCR-sequenced: some 40 ophthalmopathy, some 80 hyperthyroidism and about 17 hyperthyroidism-to-ophthalmopathy patients. The study used signatures of the TCR beta repertoire to tell Graves' ophthalmopathy apart from Graves' hyperthyroidism and to predict which patients would progress to ophthalmopathy. In roughly six hyperthyroidism patients, T-cell repertoires of thyroid tissue and blood were compared. To explore V-J signatures that distinguish ophthalmopathy from hyperthyroidism, a discovery set of about a hundred patients was enrolled, made up of around 44 with ophthalmopathy and under 65 with stable hyperthyroidism. The 85 to 100 discovery patients were divided at random into training and test sets in a 7:3 ratio. Paper-wide results and their limitations: Ophthalmopathy was separated from stable hyperthyroidism by the 13-signature model with about 89% sensitivity and 81% to 83% specificity in cross-validation and with 80%/75% in the test set. Most expanded thyroid clonotypes with a frequency above 0.001 also appeared in blood, which suggests that blood repertoires may reflect the immune response in the thyroid. In validation, the model predicted ophthalmopathy progression with about 71% sensitivity and approximately 78% specificity; some 13 predicted patients were CT-confirmed with GO in a median of approximately six months. Sample size was not predetermined statistically, and investigators were not blinded to group allocation.

A patient counted as having stable hyperthyroidism if there was no progression to ophthalmopathy within 18 months of follow-up. The hyperthyroidism patients were 18 to 65 years old and newly diagnosed, with a disease duration of less than 2 months. Patients with other autoimmune diseases, uncontrolled infections, pregnancy or lactation were excluded. Diagnosis was based on clinical symptoms, serum thyroxine, TRAb, thyroid ultrasound and orbital computed tomography. PBMCs were isolated from about 10 ml of fresh peripheral blood by Ficoll-Paque density gradient centrifugation. Total RNA was extracted with Trizol reagent and quality-checked on an Agilent 2100 Bioanalyzer. For this clonotype: What antigen it recognizes has not been identified. Per-base qualities were not stored, and no clone one base away is much larger.

The V end gives up 6 bases and the J end 1 base, leaving 7 bases in the junction not matched to a gene. CDR1 and CDR2, looked up from the germline V gene, are MNHNS and SASEGT. The CDR3 runs 15 residues from the cysteine to the phenylalanine. Only the CDR3 portion is preserved as DNA: 45 bases, with reading frame beginning at the first base. For repertoire sequencing, the TCR beta CDR3 regions were amplified from RNA transcripts. The first round was an RT-PCR using HTBI primers with the Qiagen OneStep RT-PCR kit, and this first round was followed by a second-round multiplex PCR, then size selection and purification. Libraries were sequenced paired-end with 100 bp reads on an Illumina HiSeq2000. As for the original processing: SOAPnuke was used for read processing, and reads with adapters, uncalled bases, a mean Phred below 15, or no exact constant-primer or identifier match were discarded. COPE v1.2.5 was used to merge high-quality paired reads. Each unique nucleotide sequence was treated as a clonotype, and MiTCR v1.1 was used to align the clonotypes to the IMGT TRB V, D and J references. Only V-J combinations with frequency above 0.0001 were analysed, covering approximately 99% of repertoires. For each V-J combination, a TCR clonal expansion and chaos score was defined as the ratio of F50 clonal expansion to chaos observed in the TCRdist matrix. Features were reduced by Welch's t-statistics and random forest to roughly 14 V-J combinations, which fed a naive Bayes classifier. Thyroid-blood repertoire similarity was quantified with the Morisita-Horn index. The public reads were run again by TCRdb, first through fastp at Q25 and then through MiXCR, and only productive beta chains were kept. CDR3 protein duplicates are merged, each entry listing the most common genes and DNA. TCRdb's processing, not the authors', yielded these V and J calls. The sample yields fewer than 650,000 distinct CDR3 sequences; approximately 21% were counted once. The biggest ten clones account for more than 5.5% of the sample.

This sequence uses TRBV6-1 and TRBJ1-1, and TRBD1 matches 8 of the central bases. This receptor was obtained from a young woman with stable Graves' hyperthyroidism. Some clones in this sample may be carry-over from other donors' samples. Donor details come from another sample of the same person, matched by shared clones. Sequencing input: peripheral blood. The CDR3: CASRVRQGSNTEAFF. The DNA reads TGTGCCAGCAGAGTACGACAGGGGTCGAACACTGAAGCTTTCTTT.